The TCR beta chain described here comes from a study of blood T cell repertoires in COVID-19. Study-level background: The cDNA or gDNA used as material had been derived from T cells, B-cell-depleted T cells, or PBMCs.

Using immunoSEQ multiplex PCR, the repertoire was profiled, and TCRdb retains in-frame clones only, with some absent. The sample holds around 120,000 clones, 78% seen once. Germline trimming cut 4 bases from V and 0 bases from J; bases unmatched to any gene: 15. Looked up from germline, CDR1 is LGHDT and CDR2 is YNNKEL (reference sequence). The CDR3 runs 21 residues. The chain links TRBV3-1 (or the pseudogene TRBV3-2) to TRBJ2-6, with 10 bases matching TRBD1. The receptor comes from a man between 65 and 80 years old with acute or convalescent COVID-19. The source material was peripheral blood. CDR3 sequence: CASSRLPGQGLFGSGANVLTF. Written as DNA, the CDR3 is TGTGCCAGCAGCCGACTACCGGGACAGGGGCTTTTTGGCTCTGGGGCCAACGTCCTGACTTTC.